The clone carrying this T cell receptor beta chain occurred many times. Antigen: not known. This specimen belongs to a study of T cells in Graves' hyperthyroidism and ophthalmopathy. Points from the study as a whole: Among clonotypes expanded in thyroid above 0.001, most were also found in blood.

The germline gives CDR1 SGHTA, CDR2 FQGNSA. V lost 5 bases and J lost 0, with 17 bases in between. The length of the CDR3 is 16 residues. It was RNA transcripts that yielded the amplified TCR beta CDR3 regions. HTBI primers were employed in a first-round RT-PCR of the TCR CDR3. TCRdb redid the calling of the multiplex PCR reads with MiXCR, one entry per CDR3 protein. The sample shows fewer than 350,000 distinct CDR3 sequences, roughly a fifth of them seen only once. Material for sequencing was blood. The source is a woman between 50 and 59 years old with Graves' hyperthyroidism. The chain links TRBV7-2 to TRBJ2-7; tentatively, D is TRBD2 (5 bases). The CDR3 protein is CASSHPGRAGSYEQYF. The DNA of the CDR3 is TGTGCCAGCAGCCACCCCGGGCGGGCCGGCTCCTACGAGCAGTACTTC.